These 17 T cell receptor beta chains originate from one sample sequenced in a study of blood T cell dynamics during melanoma immunotherapy. Time point described: week 3, after first cycle of checkpoint inhibitor. Here immunoSEQ multiplex PCR was the method, and the copy in TCRdb shows in-frame clones only, minus some. The sample includes some 16,000 clones, about 94% of them seen just once. This specimen was effector memory CD8+ T cells from blood, taken from a patient treated with checkpoint blockade. These TCRs come from a human donor with melanoma.

J is TRBJ2-7 and V is TRBV6-6; 7 positions agree with TRBD2. With V trimmed by 0 bases and J by 4 bases, 3 bases remained unmatched. CDR1 MNHNY and CDR2 SVGAGI come from the germline V gene (reference sequence). This CDR3 comprises 14 residues. The CDR3 reads CASSYSGRGYEQYF. The CDR3 nucleotides are TGTGCCAGCAGTTACTCAGGGAGGGGTTACGAGCAGTACTTC.

About this clone: A read error is likely, as this CDR3 ends without the conserved phenylalanine or tryptophan. It is unclear where the CDR3 begins or ends on the DNA, so no DNA is shown, and the CDR3 is as TCRdb lists it. The chain employs TRBV10-3 and TRBJ1-4. The V gene's germline CDR1 is ENHRY and CDR2 SYGVKD. The CDR3 comprises 12 residues, both ends counted. The CDR3 loop is CAISESASDASP.

This sequence joins TRBV5-6 and TRBJ2-5, with D tentatively TRBD2 (6 bases). This CDR3 spans 14 amino acids. Germline CDR1 SGHDT, CDR2 YYEEEE. V was pared by 6 bases and J by 2 bases, with 14 bases between. In DNA form, the CDR3 reads TGTGCCAGCATCCCGGGAGTAGGGCAAGAGACCCAGTACTTC. This translates into CASIPGVGQETQYF. Based on the CDR3 plus reference TRBV5-6 and TRBJ2-5, the full variable domain is DAGVTQSPTHLIKTRGQQVTLRCSPKSGHDTVSWYQQALGQGPQFIFQYYEEEERQRGNFPDRFSGHQFPNYSSELNVNALLLGDSALYLCASIPGVGQETQYFGPGTRLLVL.

J is TRBJ1-5 and V is TRBV9; TRBD1 might be the D (6 bases). The CDR3 has 14 amino acids. Germline V gene lookup returns CDR1 SGDLS and CDR2 YYNGEE. V lost 4 bases and J lost 4, with 12 bases in between. The CDR3 DNA reads as TGTGCCAGCAGCCCCCGGGACATGAATCAGCCCCAGCATTTT. Protein: CASSPRDMNQPQHF.

The V gene is TRBV11-2, the J gene TRBJ2-5; D unclear. The J call is in doubt because the DNA end fits TRBJ2-7 better. Germline CDR1 reads SGHAT; CDR2 reads FQNNGV. The CDR3 length is 12 residues. The CDR3 is CASSLGGIEQYF. The CDR3 coding sequence is TGTGCCAGCAGCTTAGGAGGTATCGAGCAGTACTTC.

In DNA form, the CDR3 reads TGTGCCAGCGGGGACGGGAACAATCAGCCCCAGCATTTT. Translated: CASGDGNNQPQHF. The chain carries TRBV28 and TRBJ1-5, with D possibly being TRBD1 (5 bases). Germline-derived CDR1 and CDR2 are MDHEN and SYDVKM. The CDR3 contains 13 residues. Trimming left V 8 bases short and J 3 bases short, with 11 bases between.

The chain couples TRBV10-3 to TRBJ1-4; 8 bases are a match to TRBD1. With 6 bases clipped from V and 8 bases from J, the junction kept 11 bases outside the gene matches. The CDR3 is 15 amino acids. The germline gives CDR1 ENHRY, CDR2 SYGVKD. As DNA, the CDR3 is TGTGCCATCAGCACGACAGGGGACGCGGACGAAAAACTGTTTTTT. Encoded protein: CAISTTGDADEKLFF.

This clone was recorded only once. The chain links TRBV9 to TRBJ1-2; tentative D call: TRBD1 (6 bases). The V gene's germline CDR1 is SGDLS and CDR2 YYNGEE. There are 16 residues in the CDR3. V was pared by 3 bases and J by 4 bases, with 19 bases between. The CDR3 sequence is CASSESRDIGFYGYTF. CDR3 nucleotides: TGTGCCAGCAGCGAATCACGGGACATAGGGTTCTATGGCTACACCTTC.

V is TRBV13 and J is TRBJ2-7; no clear D gene. V was trimmed by 0 bases and J by 7 bases, leaving 10 bases between them. This CDR3 contains 13 residues. From germline, CDR1 is PRHDT and CDR2 FYEKMQ (reference sequence). The CDR3: CASSLGRILEQYF. The CDR3 bases are TGTGCCAGCAGCTTAGGGCGGATCTTGGAGCAGTACTTC.

This chain links TRBV5-5 with TRBJ2-7; TRBD2 matches at 9 bases. The CDR3 loop spans 15 amino acids. Germline CDR1 SGHKS, CDR2 YYEKEE (reference sequence). V dropped 3 bases and J dropped 3; count of bases not matched to a gene: 7. In DNA, the CDR3 is TGTGCCAGCAGCTGGGGCGCTAGCGGGAACTACGAGCAGTACTTC. Residues: CASSWGASGNYEQYF.

V is TRBV2 and J is TRBJ1-1, with unresolved D. This CDR3 has 16 amino acids. V dropped 3 bases and J dropped 5 bases, with 19 bases sitting between them. Germline assignment: CDR1 SNHLY and CDR2 FYNNEI. The DNA for the CDR3 is TGTGCCAGCAGTGATATGAAGGGCCGAGGAAGTACTGAAGCTTTCTTT. It codes for CASSDMKGRGSTEAFF.

This clone was observed a single time. V and J are TRBV2 and TRBJ1-4, with 7 bases lining up with TRBD1. CDR3 size: 15 residues. With V trimmed by 6 bases and J by 8 bases, 12 bases remained unmatched. From germline, CDR1 is SNHLY and CDR2 FYNNEI. CDR3 sequence reads: CASSYLTGSGEKLFF. For the CDR3, the DNA is TGTGCCAGCAGCTACTTGACAGGGAGCGGCGAAAAACTGTTTTTT.

The chain is built from TRBV27 and TRBJ2-5; D possibly corresponds to TRBD2 (6 bases). Trimming removed 3 bases at V and 0 bases at J, with 20 bases between. Germline CDR1 is MNHEY and CDR2 is SMNVEV (reference sequence). The CDR3 is 18 amino acids. CDR3 sequence reads: CASSLPVEASAYQETQYF. The CDR3 DNA sequence: TGTGCCAGCAGTTTGCCGGTGGAGGCTAGCGCCTACCAAGAGACCCAGTACTTC.

CDR3 loop: CASSLGGLNTEAFF. The DNA of the CDR3 is TGCGCCAGCAGCTTGGGGGGATTGAACACTGAAGCTTTCTTT. This chain connects TRBV5-1 to TRBJ1-1, with unresolved D. The CDR3 runs 14 residues. Deletions cut 0 bases from V and 0 bases from J, with 6 bases between. Germline V gives CDR1 SGHRS, CDR2 YFSETQ. Looking up the rest from reference TRBV5-1 and TRBJ1-1 gives the full variable domain: KAGVTQTPRYLIKTRGQQVTLSCSPISGHRSVSWYQQTPGQGLQFLFEYFSETQRNKGNFPGRFSGRQFSNSRSEMNVSTLELGDSALYLCASSLGGLNTEAFFGQGTRLTVV.

CDR3 sequence: CASSSRGLAGGSEQFF. The CDR3 bases are TGTGCCAGCAGCTCCCGGGGGCTAGCGGGAGGGAGCGAGCAGTTCTTC. The chain employs TRBV7-6 and TRBJ2-1; 12 positions agree with TRBD2. Unmatched junction bases numbered 11, after V lost 4 bases and J lost 10 bases. Looked up from germline, CDR1 is SGHVS and CDR2 is FNYEAQ. The CDR3 runs to 16 residues.

The chain links TRBV5-1 to TRBJ2-5, with a weak D call TRBD2 (6 bases). V shed 2 bases and J shed 3 bases, with 11 bases lying between them. Germline CDR1 is SGHRS and CDR2 is YFSETQ. The CDR3 contains 14 residues. CDR3 sequence reads: CASSLHTGEETQYF. CDR3 nucleotide sequence: TGCGCCAGCAGCTTACATACGGGGGAAGAGACCCAGTACTTC.

The genes are TRBV19 and TRBJ2-7; 8 bases are a match to TRBD1. CDR1 and CDR2 (germline): LNHDA, SQIVND (reference sequence). V trimming: 5 bases; J trimming: 2 bases; junction bases outside the gene matches: 5. The CDR3 extends over 14 amino acids. This CDR3 reads CASSPGTGAYEQYF. CDR3 DNA sequence: TGTGCCAGTAGTCCCGGGACAGGAGCCTACGAGCAGTACTTC.